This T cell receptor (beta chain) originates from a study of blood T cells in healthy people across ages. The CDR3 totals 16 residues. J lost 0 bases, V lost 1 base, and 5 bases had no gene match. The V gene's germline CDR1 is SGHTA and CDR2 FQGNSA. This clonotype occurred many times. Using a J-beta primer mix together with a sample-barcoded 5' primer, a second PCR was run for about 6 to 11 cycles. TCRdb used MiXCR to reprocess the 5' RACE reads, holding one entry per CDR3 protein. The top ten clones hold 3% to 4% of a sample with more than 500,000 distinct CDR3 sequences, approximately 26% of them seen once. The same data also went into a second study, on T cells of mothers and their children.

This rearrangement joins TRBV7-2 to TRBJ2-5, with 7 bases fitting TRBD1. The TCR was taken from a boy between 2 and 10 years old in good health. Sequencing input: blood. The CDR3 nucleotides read TGTGCCAGCAGCTTAGGCACAGGGGCGTACCAAGAGACCCAGTACTTC. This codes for CASSLGTGAYQETQYF.